One sample yielded the 25 T cell receptor beta chains listed below, sequenced in a study of shared clonotypes between healthy human individuals. The repertoire was sequenced with immunoSEQ multiplex PCR; TCRdb's copy has only in-frame clones and lacks some. The table has 2,500,000 or so clones, roughly 93% seen once. The sequenced sample was naive CD4+ T cells from PBMCs. Subset: CD45RA+ positively selected. Source of these receptors: a man between 18 and 29 years old in good health. Some clones in this sample may be carry-over from other donors' samples.

This chain joins TRBV2 and TRBJ2-2; D is perhaps TRBD2 (6 bases). The germline gives CDR1 SNHLY, CDR2 FYNNEI. The CDR3 sequence is 14 residues long. V lost 5 bases, J lost 8 bases, and 15 bases lay in between. This CDR3 reads CASSPKEGVGELFF. Here the CDR3 DNA reads TGTGCCAGCAGTCCAAAGGAGGGAGTGGGGGAGCTGTTTTTT.

This clone has only one observation. The gene calls are TRBV5-4 and TRBJ2-7; D is perhaps TRBD1 or TRBD2 (5 bases each). Trimming cost V 4 bases and J 5 bases, with 19 bases left between them. Germline V gene data show CDR1 as SGHNT and CDR2 as YYREEE (reference sequence). The length of the CDR3 is 15 residues. The CDR3 is CASSPGWGSMNEQYF. The DNA of the CDR3 is TGTGCCAGCAGCCCGGGGTGGGGGAGCATGAACGAGCAGTACTTC.

This clone was seen only once. The CDR3 loop is CASRLRTPGDTGELFF. The CDR3, as DNA: TGTGCCAGTAGACTTAGAACGCCGGGGGACACCGGGGAGCTGTTTTTT. V gene TRBV19 combines with J gene TRBJ2-2; TRBD2 is a possible D gene (6 bases). The CDR3 length is 16 residues. V gave up 6 bases and J gave up 3 bases, with 17 bases separating them. The V gene's germline CDR1 is LNHDA and CDR2 SQIVND (reference sequence). The entire variable domain, with the rest obtained from reference TRBV19 and TRBJ2-2, is as follows: DGGITQSPKYLFRKEGQNVTLSCEQNLNHDAMYWYRQDPGQGLRLIYYSQIVNDFQKGDIAEGYSVSREKKESFPLTVTSAQKNPTAFYLCASRLRTPGDTGELFFGEGSRLTVL.

This chain links TRBV10-1 with TRBJ2-1; 10 bases match TRBD2. The germline V gene encodes CDR1 WNHNN and CDR2 SYGVQD (reference sequence). The V gene end was trimmed by 2 bases and the J gene end by 9 bases; junction bases not matched to a gene: 7. The CDR3 totals 15 residues. CDR3 sequence: CASSEKAGGWGEQFF. The DNA for the CDR3 is TGCGCCAGCAGTGAGAAAGCGGGAGGGTGGGGTGAGCAGTTCTTC.

This rearrangement joins TRBV7-2 to TRBJ2-5; TRBD1 or TRBD2 may be the D gene (5 bases each). CDR3 length: 14 residues. Trimming shortened V by 5 bases and J by 5 bases, and 15 bases separated the two germline ends. Germline V lookup: CDR1 SGHTA, CDR2 FQGNSA. CDR3 in DNA: TGTGCCAGCAGCCGAGGGGTGGGGTTGGAGACCCAGTACTTC. Residues: CASSRGVGLETQYF.

The chain combines TRBV9 with TRBJ2-5, with D possibly being TRBD1 (5 bases). Trimming left V 4 bases short and J 2 bases short, with 12 bases between. CDR1 and CDR2 from the germline V gene are SGDLS and YYNGEE. The CDR3 sequence is 14 residues long. CDR3 in amino acids: CASSRDSRQETQYF. The CDR3 DNA follows: TGTGCCAGCAGCCGCGACAGCCGTCAAGAGACCCAGTACTTC.

The J gene is TRBJ2-5, the V gene TRBV9; D possibly matches TRBD1 or TRBD2 (6 bases each). The CDR3 is made up of 16 amino acids. Germline CDR1 and CDR2: SGDLS and YYNGEE. V shed 4 bases and J shed 1 base, with 17 bases lying between them. The CDR3 loop reads CASSPTGGRPQETQYF. The CDR3 bases are TGTGCCAGCAGCCCAACTGGGGGGCGGCCCCAAGAGACCCAGTACTTC.

The CDR3 nucleotides read TGTGCCAGCAGTGACCGGGCTAGCGCAAACAATGAGCAGTTCTTC. This codes for CASSDRASANNEQFF. The chain recombines TRBV6-4 with TRBJ2-1, with D possibly TRBD2 on 6 matching bases. The CDR3 length is 15 residues. Trimming left V 2 bases short and J 5 bases short, with 13 bases between. Germline V gene sequence: CDR1 MRHNA, CDR2 SNTAGT.

The gene calls are TRBV5-1 and TRBJ2-7, with D tentatively TRBD1 (6 bases). Germline CDR1 is SGHRS and CDR2 is YFSETQ. V dropped 4 bases and J dropped 9 bases, with 20 bases sitting between them. The length of the CDR3 is 14 residues. DNA of the CDR3: TGCGCCAGCAGCACCGGGACACCCGCCGTGGGGCAGTACTTC. Encoded protein: CASSTGTPAVGQYF.

The chain recombines TRBV10-3 with TRBJ2-2; D is ambiguous. Looked up from germline, CDR1 is ENHRY and CDR2 is SYGVKD. The CDR3 contains 13 residues. Trimming took off 0 bases at V and 9 bases at J, with 8 bases between the two ends. CDR3 region: CAISESTGRELFF. CDR3 sequence (DNA): TGTGCCATCAGTGAGTCGACGGGTAGGGAGCTGTTTTTT.

Concerning this clone: At the DNA level, this CDR3 is encoded by other sequences in the same sample as well. The genes are TRBV19 and TRBJ2-7; the D gene is possibly TRBD1 (6 bases). This CDR3 comprises 13 residues. In germline, CDR1 is LNHDA, CDR2 SQIVND (reference sequence). Trimming removed 6 bases at V and 1 base at J, with 10 bases between. DNA for the CDR3: TGTGCCAGTAGATCTGGACAGTCCTACGAGCAGTACTTC. It codes for CASRSGQSYEQYF.

The genes are TRBV28 and TRBJ2-5, with D uncertain. Germline CDR1 is MDHEN and CDR2 is SYDVKM. Between the trimmed V and J ends, which lost 6 bases and 14 bases, there was a span of 19 bases. The CDR3 spans 12 residues. CDR3 in amino acids: CASRTGSPSTYF. The CDR3 nucleotides read TGTGCCAGCAGGACCGGGTCCCCCTCTACCTACTTC.

The chain couples TRBV7-9 to TRBJ2-7; TRBD1 matches 7 bases. The length of the CDR3 is 14 residues. Germline trimming cut 1 base from V and 8 bases from J; bases unmatched to any gene: 8. CDR1 and CDR2 from the germline V gene are SEHNR and FQNEAQ (reference sequence). The CDR3 bases are TGTGCCAGCAGCTTAGAAGGACAGGTCGCAAAGCAGTACTTC. The encoded protein is CASSLEGQVAKQYF.

The V gene is TRBV19, the J gene TRBJ2-6; 12 bases match TRBD2. The CDR3 totals 19 residues. V shed 4 bases and J 4 bases; nucleotides not matched to a gene: 11. CDR1 and CDR2 (germline): LNHDA, SQIVND (reference sequence). CDR3 amino acids: CASSTPGLAGWAGANVLTF. DNA for the CDR3: TGTGCCAGTAGTACCCCAGGACTAGCGGGATGGGCCGGGGCCAACGTCCTGACTTTC.

Turning to this clone: The same CDR3 is also encoded by other DNA sequences in this sample. The V and J genes are TRBV30 and TRBJ1-5; 7 nucleotides line up with TRBD1. This CDR3 is 12 amino acids long. Per germline, CDR1 GTSNPN and CDR2 SVGIG (reference sequence). V lost 4 bases and J lost 7; bases outside the gene matches: 4. The CDR3 DNA follows: TGTGCCTGGAACAGGGGCACACAGCCCCAGCATTTT. This translates into CAWNRGTQPQHF. Full variable domain (missing parts from reference TRBV30 and TRBJ1-5): SQTIHQWPATLVQPVGSPLSLECTVEGTSNPNLYWYRQAAGRGLQLLFYSVGIGQISSEVPQNLSASRPQDRQFILSSKKLLLSDSGFYLCAWNRGTQPQHFGDGTRLSIL.

This rearrangement joins TRBV4-3 to TRBJ2-5; unclear D gene. The CDR3 length is 14 residues. Germline V gene lookup returns CDR1 LGHNA and CDR2 YSLEER. Trimming removed 0 bases from V and 2 bases from J, with 7 bases in between. The CDR3 sequence is CASSQDSQQETQYF. The CDR3 DNA sequence: TGCGCCAGCAGCCAAGATTCACAGCAAGAGACCCAGTACTTC.

The CDR3 nucleotides read TGTGCCAGCAGTTCCAGACGACAGGGGAGCACTGAAGCTTTCTTT. As protein: CASSSRRQGSTEAFF. The chain links TRBV28 to TRBJ1-1; 8 bases map to TRBD1. This CDR3 contains 15 residues. The ends lost 4 bases at V and 4 bases at J; junction bases unmatched: 8. Germline V lookup: CDR1 MDHEN, CDR2 SYDVKM.

The CDR3 DNA sequence: TGTGCCAGCAGTCCGCGGACAGGAGCAAACACTGAAGCTTTCTTT. Translated, it gives CASSPRTGANTEAFF. V and J are TRBV27 and TRBJ1-1, with 7 positions matching TRBD1. Germline trimming cut 5 bases from V and 2 bases from J; bases unmatched to any gene: 8. CDR1 and CDR2 (germline): MNHEY, SMNVEV (reference sequence). The CDR3 is 15 residues long.

This chain joins TRBV4-3 and TRBJ2-3; 8 positions match TRBD2. The CDR3 totals 20 residues. The ends lost 1 base at V and 3 bases at J; junction bases unmatched: 18. Germline assignment: CDR1 LGHNA and CDR2 YSLEER. As DNA, the CDR3 is TGCGCCAGCAGCCAAGGCCCAAGGGCCGCCGGGACTAGGCGGACAGATACGCAGTATTTT. Its translation is CASSQGPRAAGTRRTDTQYF.

The chain couples TRBV11-1 to TRBJ2-3; the D gene is possibly TRBD1 (5 bases). Between the trimmed V and J ends, which lost 3 bases and 2 bases, there was a span of 12 bases. The CDR3 consists of 15 residues. The germline V gene has CDR1 SGHAT and CDR2 FQDESV (reference sequence). CDR3 bases: TGTGCCAGCAGCTTCACGACAGCGCACACAGATACGCAGTATTTT. Translated: CASSFTTAHTDTQYF. The full variable domain, completed using reference TRBV11-1 and TRBJ2-3, is EAEVAQSPRYKITEKSQAVAFWCDPISGHATLYWYRQILGQGPELLVQFQDESVVDDSQLPKDRFSAERLKGVDSTLKIQPAELGDSAMYLCASSFTTAHTDTQYFGPGTRLTVL.

CDR3 sequence: CATKTSEVNEQYF. In DNA, the CDR3 is TGTGCCACGAAGACTAGCGAGGTGAACGAGCAGTACTTC. The chain joins TRBV15 to TRBJ2-7; TRBD2 aligns across 8 bases. The trim removed 9 bases at V and 5 bases at J, leaving 9 bases unmatched. This CDR3 comprises 13 residues. CDR1 LNHNV and CDR2 YYDKDF come from the germline V gene (reference sequence). Based on the CDR3 plus reference TRBV15 and TRBJ2-7, the full variable domain is DAMVIQNPRYQVTQFGKPVTLSCSQTLNHNVMYWYQQKSSQAPKLLFHYYDKDFNNEADTPDNFQSRRPNTSFCFLDIRSPGLGDTAMYLCATKTSEVNEQYFGPGTRLTVT.

The chain recombines TRBV28 with TRBJ2-1; D might be TRBD2 (5 bases). Trimming shortened V by 7 bases and J by 3 bases, and 19 bases separated the two germline ends. Germline V gene lookup returns CDR1 MDHEN and CDR2 SYDVKM. This CDR3 comprises 16 residues. The CDR3 is CASNSRRGLFYNEQFF. Here the CDR3 DNA reads TGTGCCAGCAACTCTCGCCGGGGATTATTCTACAATGAGCAGTTCTTC.

The rearrangement links TRBV28 to TRBJ2-4; 10 positions agree with TRBD2. The germline gives CDR1 MDHEN, CDR2 SYDVKM. Trimming took 3 bases from V and 0 from J; bases not matched to a gene: 8. This CDR3 contains 18 residues. CDR3 loop: CASSFGKREGLAKNIQYF. CDR3 in DNA: TGTGCCAGCAGTTTCGGGAAGCGGGAGGGCCTAGCCAAAAACATTCAGTACTTC.

This rearrangement joins TRBV10-3 to TRBJ2-7; perhaps TRBD2 as D (5 bases). Germline CDR1 reads ENHRY; CDR2 reads SYGVKD. V was trimmed by 7 bases and J by 4 bases, leaving 8 bases between them. The CDR3 length is 11 residues. In DNA, the CDR3 is TGTGCCATCATGAGCGGTTACGAGCAGTACTTC. It yields the protein CAIMSGYEQYF.

This chain connects TRBV19 to TRBJ1-3; perhaps TRBD1 as D (5 bases). The CDR3 runs 15 residues. The V gene's germline CDR1 is LNHDA and CDR2 SQIVND (reference sequence). With 3 bases removed from V and 2 bases from J, the gap between germline ends came to 11 bases. The CDR3 nucleotides read TGTGCCAGTAGTATCCCCCCGGGGGCTGGAAACACCATATATTTT. This translates into CASSIPPGAGNTIYF.